One and the same sample provided the 19 T cell receptor beta chains below, sequenced in a study of blood T cell repertoires in COVID-19. Data came from immunoSEQ multiplex PCR; TCRdb stores just in-frame clones and leaves some out. This sample yields approximately 280,000 clones, of which almost 90% are seen a single time; about 1.7% belongs to the top ten. The sequencing input was PBMCs or T cells enriched from blood (not recorded which). The origin of the receptors is a woman in her late teens or twenties with acute COVID-19.

About this clone itself: Different DNA sequences within this sample yield the same CDR3. The chain has TRBV7-9 and TRBJ2-1, with D tentatively TRBD2 (6 bases). The germline gives CDR1 SEHNR, CDR2 FQNEAQ (reference sequence). Trimming removed 1 base from V and 2 bases from J, with 9 bases in between. The length of the CDR3 is 15 residues. The CDR3 DNA reads as TGTGCCAGCAGCTTAGGGGACTCCACCTACAATGAGCAGTTCTTC. This translates into CASSLGDSTYNEQFF. Full variable domain (remainder filled in from reference TRBV7-9 and TRBJ2-1): DTGVSQNPRHKITKRGQNVTFRCDPISEHNRLYWYRQTLGQGPEFLTYFQNEAQLEKSRLLSDRFSAERPKGSFSTLEIQRTEQGDSAMYLCASSLGDSTYNEQFFGPGTRLTVL.

The V gene is TRBV5-4, the J gene TRBJ2-3; TRBD2 matches 13 bases. The V gene's germline CDR1 is SGHNT and CDR2 YYREEE (reference sequence). Germline trimming cut 4 bases from V and 5 bases from J; bases unmatched to any gene: 4. There are 15 residues in the CDR3. The CDR3 DNA follows: TGTGCCAGCAGCATCGGACTAGCGGGAGAAGATACGCAGTATTTT. Protein product: CASSIGLAGEDTQYF. Full variable domain (missing parts from reference TRBV5-4 and TRBJ2-3): ETGVTQSPTHLIKTRGQQVTLRCSSQSGHNTVSWYQQALGQGPQFIFQYYREEENGRGNFPPRFSGLQFPNYSSELNVNALELDDSALYLCASSIGLAGEDTQYFGPGTRLTVL.

The chain couples TRBV18 to TRBJ2-4; D ambiguous. Germline V gene lookup returns CDR1 KGHSH and CDR2 LQKENI. The CDR3 extends over 14 amino acids. The V and J ends lost 6 bases and 1 base respectively, with 10 bases between them. CDR3 sequence: CASSQSGAKNIQYF. CDR3 coding DNA: TGTGCCAGCTCCCAGTCCGGGGCCAAAAACATTCAGTACTTC.

The V and J genes are TRBV5-8 and TRBJ2-3; a possible D gene is TRBD2 (5 bases). V lost 0 bases and J 0 bases, leaving 5 bases between the germline ends. CDR1 and CDR2 (germline): SGHTS, YDEGEE. CDR3 length equals 14 residues. CDR3 region: CASSLGLSTDTQYF. The CDR3 DNA follows: TGTGCCAGCAGCTTGGGACTAAGCACAGATACGCAGTATTTT.

This chain joins TRBV4-1 and TRBJ2-1; 15 bases align to TRBD2. The V and J ends lost 4 bases and 6 bases, in that order; junction bases with no gene match: 4. CDR3 size: 16 residues. CDR1 MGHRA and CDR2 YSYEKL come from the germline V gene. CDR3 amino acids: CASSPRTSGRVNEQFF. DNA for the CDR3: TGCGCCAGCAGCCCCCGGACTAGCGGGAGGGTCAATGAGCAGTTCTTC.

The chain combines TRBV7-9 with TRBJ2-5; TRBD1 matches 7 bases. In germline, CDR1 is SEHNR, CDR2 FQNEAQ (reference sequence). The CDR3 is 15 residues long. Trimming cost V 4 bases and J 5 bases; bases outside gene matches: 10. The CDR3 DNA sequence: TGTGCCAGCAGCTCGCAGCGAGGGGGCTGGGAGACCCAGTACTTC. Translation: CASSSQRGGWETQYF.

This clone has a single count. This chain joins TRBV7-3 and TRBJ2-2, with 7 bases aligning to TRBD1. Germline V gene sequence: CDR1 SGHTA, CDR2 FQGTGA. The CDR3 is 15 residues long. After removal of 6 bases from V and 2 bases from J, the junction contained 6 bases not matched to a gene. CDR3 nucleotide sequence: TGTGCCAGCAGGGAAGGGACAGCTAACACCGGGGAGCTGTTTTTT. This gives the protein CASREGTANTGELFF.

The chain uses TRBV30 and TRBJ1-3; weak D call: TRBD1 (5 bases). Germline values: CDR1 GTSNPN, CDR2 SVGIG (reference sequence). Between the trimmed V and J ends, which lost 0 bases and 2 bases, there was a span of 20 bases. This CDR3 has 18 residues. In nucleotides, the CDR3 is TGTGCCTGGAGTGTACTGTCCGGGACGGCGGGACCTGGAAACACCATATATTTT. Amino acid sequence: CAWSVLSGTAGPGNTIYF.

Remarks on this clone: The sample contains more than one DNA sequence encoding this CDR3. The chain uses TRBV24-1 and TRBJ2-1; 9 nucleotides match TRBD1. CDR1 is KGHDR, CDR2 SFDVKD, per germline. The CDR3 totals 14 residues. J lost 5 bases, V lost 7 bases, and 5 bases had no gene match. The DNA of the CDR3 is TGTGCCACCAGCGTACAGGGGGCAGACAATGAGCAGTTCTTC. This codes for CATSVQGADNEQFF.

In its sample, this clone was seen a few times. V is TRBV6-2 or TRBV6-3 and J is TRBJ2-5; D possibly corresponds to TRBD2 (5 bases). CDR1 and CDR2 from the germline V gene are MNHEY and SVGEGT. The length of the CDR3 is 14 residues. The V end was cut by 4 bases, the J end by 1 base, with 10 bases between. The DNA of the CDR3 is TGTGCCAGCAGTTTCATCGGGATCCAAGAGACCCAGTACTTC. This gives the protein CASSFIGIQETQYF.

The chain has TRBV2 and TRBJ1-3; D possibly corresponds to TRBD1 (6 bases). The CDR3 has 15 residues. V was pared by 4 bases and J by 0 bases, with 10 bases between. From germline, CDR1 is SNHLY and CDR2 FYNNEI. CDR3: CASSGQVLSGNTIYF. The DNA of the CDR3 is TGTGCCAGCAGTGGACAGGTCCTCTCTGGAAACACCATATATTTT.

In its sample, this clone was seen a few times. This chain links TRBV27 with TRBJ2-1; the match to TRBD2 covers 13 bases. CDR1 MNHEY and CDR2 SMNVEV come from the germline V gene (reference sequence). With V trimmed by 5 bases and J by 9 bases, 7 bases remained unmatched. The CDR3 sequence is 15 residues long. The chain's CDR3 is CASSTGTSGVGEQFF. DNA for the CDR3: TGTGCCAGCAGTACCGGGACTAGCGGGGTTGGTGAGCAGTTCTTC.

This rearrangement joins TRBV10-3 to TRBJ2-5; a weak D match, TRBD2 (5 bases). V lost 7 bases, J lost 2 bases, and 23 bases lay in between. The CDR3 has 17 residues. Looked up from germline, CDR1 is ENHRY and CDR2 is SYGVKD. The CDR3 sequence: CAITDSPGWFCQETQYF. The CDR3 bases are TGTGCCATCACCGACTCTCCGGGGTGGTTCTGTCAAGAGACCCAGTACTTC.

In its sample, this clone was seen once. The chain joins TRBV24-1 to TRBJ1-2; D call uncertain. The V end lost 3 bases, the J end lost 7 bases, and 11 bases lay between the germline ends. The CDR3 loop spans 13 amino acids. Germline V CDR1 and CDR2: KGHDR, SFDVKD. The DNA for the CDR3 is TGTGCCACCAGTGATCCCCGGGTGGGTGGCTACACCTTC. It specifies CATSDPRVGGYTF.

CDR3 sequence reads: CASSPALAGGLYNEQFF. DNA of the CDR3: TGTGCCAGCTCACCGGCACTAGCGGGAGGTCTCTACAATGAGCAGTTCTTC. The chain has TRBV18 and TRBJ2-1, with 12 bases lining up with TRBD2. Trimming took 3 bases from V and 3 from J; bases not matched to a gene: 6. The CDR3 totals 17 residues. CDR1 is KGHSH and CDR2 is LQKENI in the germline V gene.

The genes are TRBV25-1 and TRBJ1-1, with 7 bases that match TRBD1. With 5 bases clipped from V and 2 bases from J, the junction kept 5 bases outside the gene matches. From germline, CDR1 is MGHDK and CDR2 SYGVNS. The CDR3 extends over 14 amino acids. CDR3 sequence (DNA): TGTGCCAGCAGTCTGACAGGGCTTAACACTGAAGCTTTCTTT. Amino acid sequence: CASSLTGLNTEAFF.

V and J are TRBV4-1 and TRBJ2-1; TRBD2 aligns across 14 bases. The CDR3 is made up of 18 amino acids. The germline CDR1 and CDR2 sequences are MGHRA and YSYEKL. The V segment lost 2 bases and the J segment 9 bases; nucleotides outside the gene matches: 12. CDR3 amino acids: CASSQIPQTSGRVSEQFF. The CDR3 DNA reads TGCGCCAGCAGCCAAATCCCCCAGACTAGCGGGAGGGTTTCTGAGCAGTTCTTC.

V usage is TRBV20-1 and J usage is TRBJ2-5; D gene unclear. Trimming took 3 bases from V and 7 from J, leaving 12 bases between them. CDR1 and CDR2 (germline): DFQATT, SNEGSKA (reference sequence). The CDR3 runs 12 residues. CDR3 sequence: CSASSLGRTQYF. The CDR3 DNA is TGCAGTGCTAGTTCCCTCGGTAGGACCCAGTACTTC.

This clone was seen only a few times. The chain is built from TRBV10-3 and TRBJ2-7, with 11 bases fitting TRBD2. This CDR3 region has 18 residues. Germline loops: CDR1 ENHRY, CDR2 SYGVKD. V lost 0 bases and J lost 4; bases outside the gene matches: 11. CDR3 loop: CAISESEGTSGRLYEQYF. In nucleotides, the CDR3 is TGTGCCATCAGTGAGTCTGAGGGCACTAGCGGGAGACTATACGAGCAGTACTTC.